This is a list of T cell receptor beta chains from one sample in a study of T cell changes during pregnancy in multiple sclerosis. Only in-frame clones appear in the TCRdb table, and some are missing; sequencing was by immunoSEQ multiplex PCR. This table has 35,000 to 50,000 clones, roughly nine tenths appearing once. The specimen comprised CD4+ T cells from peripheral blood mononuclear cells, sampled in the first trimester of pregnancy. Receptor source: a female donor with multiple sclerosis, enrolled in a pregnancy study. The CDR3 runs from the conserved cysteine through the conserved F or W. The D gene is left open where the match is weak. A clone size is listed for some rows: how often the clone was seen (once, few, many), or a class if it is expanded.

TRBV10-3	-	few	TRBJ2-3	CAISEDSTLTDTQYF	TGTGCCATCTCTGAGGACAGTACATTGACAGATACGCAGTATTTT
TRBV11-2	TRBD1	-	TRBJ2-2	CASSQDRLNTGELFF	TGTGCCAGCAGCCAGGACAGGTTGAACACCGGGGAGCTGTTTTTT
TRBV5-1	TRBD2	-	TRBJ2-7	CASSLDLGRGDEQYF	TGCGCCAGCAGCTTGGATCTTGGGAGGGGAGACGAGCAGTACTTC
TRBV10-3	-	-	TRBJ2-2	CAIRLTGNTGELFF	TGTGCCATCAGGCTGACAGGGAACACCGGGGAGCTGTTTTTT
TRBV11-1	TRBD2	once	TRBJ2-7	CASSRGSSYEQYF	TGTGCCAGCAGCCGCGGGAGCTCCTACGAGCAGTACTTC
TRBV4-3	TRBD2	-	TRBJ2-5	CASLPPTSAQETQYF	TGCGCCAGCCTACCTCCGACTAGCGCACAAGAGACCCAGTACTTC
TRBV19	-	-	TRBJ2-2	CASSIGQADTGELFF	TGTGCCAGTAGTATAGGGCAGGCCGACACCGGGGAGCTGTTTTTT
TRBV19	-	-	TRBJ2-4	CASSIPRSIQYF	TGTGCCAGTAGTATCCCCCGGAGCATTCAGTACTTC
TRBV2	TRBD1	-	TRBJ1-1	CASKQGAVTEAFF	TGTGCCAGCAAACAGGGGGCTGTCACTGAAGCTTTCTTT
TRBV19	TRBD1	-	TRBJ2-1	CASTAIWGQGLYNEQFF	TGTGCCAGTACTGCAATCTGGGGACAGGGGTTATACAATGAGCAGTTCTTC
TRBV28	-	once	TRBJ2-3	CASSSPGDKSTDTQYF	TGTGCCAGCAGCTCCCCCGGGGACAAGAGCACAGATACGCAGTATTTT
TRBV6-1	-	-	TRBJ1-1	CAISLPGGSEAFF	TGTGCCATTTCCCTCCCCGGAGGGTCTGAAGCTTTCTTT
TRBV14	TRBD2	-	TRBJ2-1	CASRQREGYNEQFF	TGTGCCAGCAGACAGCGGGAGGGCTACAATGAGCAGTTCTTC
TRBV25-1	TRBD2	-	TRBJ2-1	CASSDLRLAGGYNEQFF	TGTGCCAGCAGTGATCTACGGCTAGCGGGAGGATACAATGAGCAGTTCTTC